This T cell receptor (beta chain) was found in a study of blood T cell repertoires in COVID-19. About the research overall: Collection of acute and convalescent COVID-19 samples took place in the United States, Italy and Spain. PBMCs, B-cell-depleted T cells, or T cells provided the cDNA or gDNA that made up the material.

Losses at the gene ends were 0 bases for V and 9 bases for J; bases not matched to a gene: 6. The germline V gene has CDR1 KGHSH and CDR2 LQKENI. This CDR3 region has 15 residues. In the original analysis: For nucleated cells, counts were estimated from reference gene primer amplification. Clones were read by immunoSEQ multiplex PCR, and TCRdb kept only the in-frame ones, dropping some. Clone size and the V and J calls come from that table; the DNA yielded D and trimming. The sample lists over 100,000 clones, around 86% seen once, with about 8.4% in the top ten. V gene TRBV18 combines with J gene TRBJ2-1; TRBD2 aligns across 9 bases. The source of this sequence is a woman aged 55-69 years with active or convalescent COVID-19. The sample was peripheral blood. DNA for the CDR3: TGTGCCAGCTCACCACCTGGACTAGCGAGGGGTGAGCAGTTCTTC. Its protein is CASSPPGLARGEQFF.